Listed below are T cell receptor beta chains from one sample, sequenced in a study of cytomegalovirus exposure and HLA in healthy donors. Produced via immunoSEQ multiplex PCR; TCRdb's table is partial and in-frame only. The table lists roughly 120,000 clones, about 70% of them singletons. Input material: PBMCs. These receptor sequences come from a middle-aged woman in good health and CMV-seronegative. The CDR3 runs from the conserved cysteine through the conserved F or W. D genes are given only for firm matches. Clone size is not always given. Where it is, it says once, few, many or a class for expanded clones.

TRBV4-3	TRBD1	TRBJ1-2	-	TGCGCCAGCAGCCAAATGGACAGGGCTAGCTATGGCTACACCTTC	CASSQMDRASYGYTF
TRBV9	-	TRBJ2-1	-	TGTGCCAGCAGCGTTTCCGGCGGGGACTACAATGAGCAGTTCTTC	CASSVSGGDYNEQFF
TRBV6-5	-	TRBJ1-2	few	TGTGCCAGCAGTCCGACAGACCGTTATGGCTACACCTTC	CASSPTDRYGYTF
TRBV10-3	TRBD2	TRBJ2-2	-	TGTGCCATCAGGGGGACTAGCGGGGCCACGAACACCGGGGAGCTGTTTTTT	CAIRGTSGATNTGELFF
TRBV9	-	TRBJ2-5	-	TGTGCCAGCAGCGTAGGTGTGGTCGGCCAAGAGACCCAGTACTTC	CASSVGVVGQETQYF
TRBV4-2	-	TRBJ1-3	-	TGTGCCAGCAGCCAAGAGTTACAGTACTCTGGAAACACCATATATTTT	CASSQELQYSGNTIYF
TRBV7-7	TRBD2	TRBJ2-5	-	TGTGCCAGCAGCTTAGGGTCGGGGGGTTGGGAGACCCAGTACTTC	CASSLGSGGWETQYF
TRBV4-1	TRBD2	TRBJ2-2	-	TGCGCCAGCAGCCAACCCCGGGCGGGAGATACGAACACCGGGGAGCTGTTTTTT	CASSQPRAGDTNTGELFF
TRBV5-4	-	TRBJ1-2	-	TGTGCCAGCAGCCCCCGGGGAGGGAATACCTATGGCTACACCTTC	CASSPRGGNTYGYTF
TRBV18	TRBD1	TRBJ2-7	-	TGTGCCAGCTCACCCCAGGACAGGGAGGTGACCTACGAGCAGTACTTC	CASSPQDREVTYEQYF
TRBV5-1	-	TRBJ2-1	-	TGCGCCAGCAGCCAAGAGCGGACGAATGAGCAGTTCTTC	CASSQERTNEQFF
TRBV6-5	TRBD1	TRBJ1-6	few	TGTGCCAGCAGTTACTGGACAGGGGAGAATTCACCCCTCCACTTT	CASSYWTGENSPLHF
TRBV7-2	TRBD1	TRBJ2-5	-	TGTGCCAGCAGCCCACAGGCCCGGGACAGGGGCCAAGAGACCCAGTACTTC	CASSPQARDRGQETQYF
TRBV4-1	-	TRBJ1-2	-	TGCGCCAGCAGCCCTATTAGCGGGGATTACTATGGCTACACCTTC	CASSPISGDYYGYTF
TRBV5-6	TRBD1	TRBJ1-5	-	TGTGCCAGCAGCGACAGGGTCGGACAGCCCCAGCATTTT	CASSDRVGQPQHF
TRBV18	TRBD1	TRBJ2-5	-	TGTGCCAGCTCAACCCAGGGACAGGAGAGAGAGACCCAGTACTTC	CASSTQGQERETQYF
TRBV25-1	TRBD1	TRBJ2-7	few	TGTGCCAGCAGGGGACAGGGAAGTTCCTACGAGCAGTACTTC	CASRGQGSSYEQYF
TRBV7-3	-	TRBJ2-2	-	TGTGCCAGCAGCTTATGGGGGCCACATATCACCGGGGAGCTGTTTTTT	CASSLWGPHITGELFF
TRBV29-1	TRBD1	TRBJ2-1	-	TGCAGCGTTGAAACCGGGACAGGGTCCAATGAGCAGTTCTTC	CSVETGTGSNEQFF
TRBV9	-	TRBJ2-1	-	TGTGCCAGCAGCCCCGCAGGGAATGAGCAGTTCTTC	CASSPAGNEQFF
TRBV9	TRBD2	TRBJ2-7	few	TGTGCCAGCAGTACTAGCGGCTTCTCCTACGAGCAGTACTTC	CASSTSGFSYEQYF
TRBV4-3	TRBD1	TRBJ1-6	-	TGCGCCAGCAGCCAAGTCGGACAGGGGGGCTCGAGCTCCTATAATTCACCCCTCCACTTT	CASSQVGQGGSSSYNSPLHF
TRBV5-1	TRBD2	TRBJ2-1	-	TGCGCCAGCAGCACCGGGGCGGGGGTTAGCGTTCTATCTTCCTACAATGAGCAGTTCTTC	CASSTGAGVSVLSSYNEQFF
TRBV28	TRBD1	TRBJ2-1	-	TGTGCCAGCAGTTTACCGACAGGGAATTACAATGAGCAGTTCTTC	CASSLPTGNYNEQFF
TRBV6-5	-	TRBJ1-2	-	TGTGCCAGCAGCCCCCGAGGCGTTGGAGGAGGCTACACCTTC	CASSPRGVGGGYTF
TRBV28	TRBD2	TRBJ2-2	-	TGTGCCAGCAATTTACAAGCGGGAGGGCCGGGGGGGACCGGGGAGCTGTTTTTT	CASNLQAGGPGGTGELFF
TRBV19	TRBD2	TRBJ2-4	-	TGTGCCAGTAGTACCCGGGGAGGGCAAGCCAAAAACATTCAGTACTTC	CASSTRGGQAKNIQYF
TRBV19	-	TRBJ2-2	few	TGTGCCAGTAGTCGACGAGGGCCCACCACCGGGGAGCTGTTTTTT	CASSRRGPTTGELFF